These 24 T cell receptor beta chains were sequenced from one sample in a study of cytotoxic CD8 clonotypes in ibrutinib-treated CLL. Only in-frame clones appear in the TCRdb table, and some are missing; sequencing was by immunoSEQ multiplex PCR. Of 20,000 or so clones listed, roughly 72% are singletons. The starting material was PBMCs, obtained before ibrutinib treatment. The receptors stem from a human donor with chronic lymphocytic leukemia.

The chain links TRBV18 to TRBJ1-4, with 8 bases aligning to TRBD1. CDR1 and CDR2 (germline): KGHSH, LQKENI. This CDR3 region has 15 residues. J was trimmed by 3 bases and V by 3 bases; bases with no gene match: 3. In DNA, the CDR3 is TGTGCCAGCTCACCTTACAGGGGGGCTAATGAAAAACTGTTTTTT. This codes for CASSPYRGANEKLFF.

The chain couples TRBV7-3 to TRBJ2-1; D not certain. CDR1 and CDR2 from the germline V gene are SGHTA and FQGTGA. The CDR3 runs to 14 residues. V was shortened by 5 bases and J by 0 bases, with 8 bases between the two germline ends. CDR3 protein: CASSLASSYNEQFF. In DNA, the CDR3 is TGTGCCAGCAGCCTCGCAAGCTCCTACAATGAGCAGTTCTTC.

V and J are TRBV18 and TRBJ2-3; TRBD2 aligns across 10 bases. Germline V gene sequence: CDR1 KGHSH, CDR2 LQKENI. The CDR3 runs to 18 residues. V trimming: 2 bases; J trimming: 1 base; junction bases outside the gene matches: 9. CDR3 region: CASSPVNLAGVGTDTQYF. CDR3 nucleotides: TGTGCCAGCTCACCAGTAAATCTAGCGGGAGTAGGCACAGATACGCAGTATTTT.

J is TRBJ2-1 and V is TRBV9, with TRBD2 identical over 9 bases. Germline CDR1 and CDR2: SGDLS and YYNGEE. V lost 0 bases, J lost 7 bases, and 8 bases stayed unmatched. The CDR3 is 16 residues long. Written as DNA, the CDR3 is TGTGCCAGCAGCGTAGCTGGGGCGGGAGGGCGTAATGAGCAGTTCTTC. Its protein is CASSVAGAGGRNEQFF.

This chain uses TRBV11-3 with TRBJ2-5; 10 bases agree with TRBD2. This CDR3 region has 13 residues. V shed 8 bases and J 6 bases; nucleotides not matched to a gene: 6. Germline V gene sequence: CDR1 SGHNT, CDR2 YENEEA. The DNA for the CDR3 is TGTGCCAGCGCTAGCGGGAGTGGGAAGACCCAGTACTTC. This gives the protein CASASGSGKTQYF.

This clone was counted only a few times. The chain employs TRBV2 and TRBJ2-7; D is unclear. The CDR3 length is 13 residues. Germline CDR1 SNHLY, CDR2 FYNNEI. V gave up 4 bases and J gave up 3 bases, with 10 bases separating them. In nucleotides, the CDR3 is TGTGCCAGCAGTGTTAACCAGATCTACGAGCAGTACTTC. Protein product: CASSVNQIYEQYF.

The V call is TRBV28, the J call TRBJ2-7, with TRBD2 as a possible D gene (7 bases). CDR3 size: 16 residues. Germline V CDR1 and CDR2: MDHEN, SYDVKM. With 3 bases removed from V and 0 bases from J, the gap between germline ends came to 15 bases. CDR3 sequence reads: CASSLGAGEASYEQYF. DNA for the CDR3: TGTGCCAGCAGTTTGGGGGCGGGGGAGGCCTCCTACGAGCAGTACTTC.

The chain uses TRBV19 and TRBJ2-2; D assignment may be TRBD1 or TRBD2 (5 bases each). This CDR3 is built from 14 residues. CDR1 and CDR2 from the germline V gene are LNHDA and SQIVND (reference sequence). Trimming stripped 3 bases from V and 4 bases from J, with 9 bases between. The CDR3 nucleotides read TGTGCCAGTAGTATGAGGGGCGGCACCGGGGAGCTGTTTTTT. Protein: CASSMRGGTGELFF.

The CDR3, as DNA: TGTGCCAGCAGTGAGCAGGGTATACGGCAAGAGACCCAGTACTTC. It yields the protein CASSEQGIRQETQYF. This chain links TRBV6-1 with TRBJ2-5, with D maybe TRBD1 (5 bases). The CDR3 contains 15 residues. CDR1 is MNHNS, CDR2 SASEGT, per germline. V shed 3 bases and J shed 2 bases, with 13 bases lying between them.

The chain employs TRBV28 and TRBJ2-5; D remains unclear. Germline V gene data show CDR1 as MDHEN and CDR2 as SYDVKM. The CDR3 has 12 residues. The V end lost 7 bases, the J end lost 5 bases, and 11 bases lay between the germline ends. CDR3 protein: CASNDFGETQYF. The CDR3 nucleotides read TGTGCCAGCAACGACTTCGGGGAGACCCAGTACTTC.

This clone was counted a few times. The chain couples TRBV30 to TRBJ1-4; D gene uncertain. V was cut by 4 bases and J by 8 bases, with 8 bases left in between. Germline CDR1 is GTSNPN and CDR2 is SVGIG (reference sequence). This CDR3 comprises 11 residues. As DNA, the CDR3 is TGTGCCTGGACTCCGGGGGAAAAACTGTTTTTT. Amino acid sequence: CAWTPGEKLFF. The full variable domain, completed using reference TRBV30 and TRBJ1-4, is SQTIHQWPATLVQPVGSPLSLECTVEGTSNPNLYWYRQAAGRGLQLLFYSVGIGQISSEVPQNLSASRPQDRQFILSSKKLLLSDSGFYLCAWTPGEKLFFGSGTQLSVL.

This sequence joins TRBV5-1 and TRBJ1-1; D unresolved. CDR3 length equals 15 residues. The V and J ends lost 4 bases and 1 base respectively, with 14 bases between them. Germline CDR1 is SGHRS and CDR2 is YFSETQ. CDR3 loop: CASSPLDASNTEAFF. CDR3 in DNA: TGCGCCAGCAGCCCCCTGGACGCCTCGAACACTGAAGCTTTCTTT. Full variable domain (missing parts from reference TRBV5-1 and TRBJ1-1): KAGVTQTPRYLIKTRGQQVTLSCSPISGHRSVSWYQQTPGQGLQFLFEYFSETQRNKGNFPGRFSGRQFSNSRSEMNVSTLELGDSALYLCASSPLDASNTEAFFGQGTRLTVV.

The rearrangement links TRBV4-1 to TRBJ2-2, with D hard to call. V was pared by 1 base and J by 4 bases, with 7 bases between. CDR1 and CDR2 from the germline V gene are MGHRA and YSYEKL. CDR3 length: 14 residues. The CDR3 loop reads CASSQVRSTGELFF. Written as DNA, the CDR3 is TGCGCCAGCAGCCAAGTTAGGAGCACCGGGGAGCTGTTTTTT.

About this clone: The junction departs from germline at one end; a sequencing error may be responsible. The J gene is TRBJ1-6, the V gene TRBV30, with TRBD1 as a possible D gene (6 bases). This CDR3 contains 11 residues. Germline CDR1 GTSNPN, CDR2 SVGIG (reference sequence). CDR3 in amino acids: CAWTGGEATHF. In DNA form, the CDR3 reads TGTGCCTGGACGGGGGGCGAAGCAACCCATTTT.

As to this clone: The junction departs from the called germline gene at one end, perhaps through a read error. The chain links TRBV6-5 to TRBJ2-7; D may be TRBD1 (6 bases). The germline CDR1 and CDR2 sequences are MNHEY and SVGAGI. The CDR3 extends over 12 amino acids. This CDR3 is CASSFLKGVRVF. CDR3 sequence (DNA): TGTGCCAGCAGTTTTTTAAAGGGGGTCAGGGTATTC.

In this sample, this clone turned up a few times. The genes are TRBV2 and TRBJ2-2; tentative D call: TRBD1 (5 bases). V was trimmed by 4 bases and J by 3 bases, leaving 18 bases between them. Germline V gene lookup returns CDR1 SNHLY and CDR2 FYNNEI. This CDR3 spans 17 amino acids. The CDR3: CASSVSMEKQDTGELFF. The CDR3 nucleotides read TGTGCCAGCAGTGTGAGTATGGAGAAACAGGACACCGGGGAGCTGTTTTTT.

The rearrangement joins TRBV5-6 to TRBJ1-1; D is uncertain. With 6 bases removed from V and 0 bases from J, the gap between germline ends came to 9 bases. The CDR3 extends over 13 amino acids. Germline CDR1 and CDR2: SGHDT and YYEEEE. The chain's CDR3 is CASKDRLNTEAFF. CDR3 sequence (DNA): TGTGCCAGCAAGGATAGGCTGAACACTGAAGCTTTCTTT.

Here the CDR3 DNA reads TGTGCCAGCAGTCCTAGCGGGAGAGCCGTAGATACGCAGTATTTT. Translation: CASSPSGRAVDTQYF. The chain links TRBV28 to TRBJ2-3, with 10 bases that match TRBD2. The CDR3 spans 15 residues. The germline V gene encodes CDR1 MDHEN and CDR2 SYDVKM. V lost 5 bases, J lost 5 bases, and 7 bases stayed unmatched.

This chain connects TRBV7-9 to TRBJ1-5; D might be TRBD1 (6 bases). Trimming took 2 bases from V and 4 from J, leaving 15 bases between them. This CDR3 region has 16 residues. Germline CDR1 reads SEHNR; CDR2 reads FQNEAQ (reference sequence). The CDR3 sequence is CASSLWTAGANQPQHF. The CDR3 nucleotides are TGTGCCAGCAGCTTATGGACCGCGGGGGCAAATCAGCCCCAGCATTTT.

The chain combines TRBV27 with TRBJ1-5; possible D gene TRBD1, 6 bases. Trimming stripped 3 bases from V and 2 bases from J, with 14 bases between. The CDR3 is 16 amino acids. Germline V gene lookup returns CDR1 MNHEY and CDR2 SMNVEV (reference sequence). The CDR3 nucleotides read TGTGCCAGCAGTTTTACGACCAAGGGGGGCAATCAGCCCCAGCATTTT. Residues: CASSFTTKGGNQPQHF.

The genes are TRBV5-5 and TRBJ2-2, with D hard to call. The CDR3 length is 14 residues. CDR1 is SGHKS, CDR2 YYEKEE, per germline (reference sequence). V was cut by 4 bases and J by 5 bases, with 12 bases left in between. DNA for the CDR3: TGTGCCAGCAGCGAGGTACCCTCGACCGGGGAGCTGTTTTTT. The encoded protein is CASSEVPSTGELFF.

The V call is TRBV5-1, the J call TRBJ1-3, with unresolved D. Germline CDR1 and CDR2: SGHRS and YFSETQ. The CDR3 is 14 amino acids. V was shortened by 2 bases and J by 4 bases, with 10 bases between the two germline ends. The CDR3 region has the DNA TGCGCCAGCAGCTTTGGGGTGGAAGGAAACACCATATATTTT. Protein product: CASSFGVEGNTIYF.

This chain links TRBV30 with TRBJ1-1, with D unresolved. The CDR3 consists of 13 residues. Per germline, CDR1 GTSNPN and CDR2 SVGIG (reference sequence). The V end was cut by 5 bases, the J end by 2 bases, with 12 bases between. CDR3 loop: CAWSQLFNTEAFF. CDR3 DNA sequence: TGTGCCTGGTCGCAGCTTTTCAACACTGAAGCTTTCTTT. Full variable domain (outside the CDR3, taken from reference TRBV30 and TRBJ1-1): SQTIHQWPATLVQPVGSPLSLECTVEGTSNPNLYWYRQAAGRGLQLLFYSVGIGQISSEVPQNLSASRPQDRQFILSSKKLLLSDSGFYLCAWSQLFNTEAFFGQGTRLTVV.

CDR3 in amino acids: CASSYKGIGEQYF. CDR3 nucleotide sequence: TGTGCCAGCAGTTACAAGGGTATAGGCGAGCAGTACTTC. The chain joins TRBV6-6 to TRBJ2-7; D remains ambiguous. Germline loops: CDR1 MNHNY, CDR2 SVGAGI (reference sequence). V lost 2 bases, J lost 6 bases, and 11 bases lay in between. The CDR3 has 13 amino acids.